These T cell receptor beta chains were read from a single sample in a study of response to subunit inactivated influenza vaccine. TCRdb passed the RT-PCR reads through MiXCR, listing each CDR3 protein once. The sample records some 500,000 distinct CDR3 sequences, roughly 23% being singletons. Sequenced here: CD4+ T cells sorted from PBMCs, sampled more than 4 days after vaccination. The receptors originated from a man aged 45-60 years who received an inactivated influenza vaccine. Each CDR3 is given with its conserved first and last residue. The D gene is left open where the match is weak. The listing skips clone size in some rows; elsewhere it reads once, few, many or a size class.

size	J	V	D	DNA	CDR3
-	TRBJ1-2	TRBV2	-	TGTGCCAGCAGAGGAGGAACAGCGCCGGACTATGGCTACACCTTC	CASRGGTAPDYGYTF
few	TRBJ2-1	TRBV15	TRBD2	TGTGCCACCAGCAGGTGGACTAGCGGGAGGAATGAGCAGTTCTTC	CATSRWTSGRNEQFF
-	TRBJ2-3	TRBV2	-	TGTGCCAGCAGGGGGGACATTACAAGGGGAGATACGCAGTATTTT	CASRGDITRGDTQYF
-	TRBJ2-5	TRBV28	-	TGTGCCAGCAGTTCGCCGGGACATTTCCAAGAGACCCAGTACTTC	CASSSPGHFQETQYF
-	TRBJ2-7	TRBV6-5	-	TGTGCCAGCAGTTACTCGAGTTCCCGGCCCTACGAGCAGTACTTC	CASSYSSSRPYEQYF
few	TRBJ2-7	TRBV20-1	TRBD1	TGCAGTGCTAGGGTCCGCGGGACAGGGGGGTTCGAGCAGTACTTC	CSARVRGTGGFEQYF
-	TRBJ2-5	TRBV5-1	-	TGCGCCAGCAGGCTGCAGGGTCTCCAAGAGACCCAGTACTTC	CASRLQGLQETQYF
few	TRBJ2-2	TRBV5-6	-	TGTGCCAGCAGCTCCAGGATCCGGGACGGTAACACCGGGGAGCTGTTTTTT	CASSSRIRDGNTGELFF
-	TRBJ2-1	TRBV9	TRBD1	TGTGCCAGCAGCGTAGCTCCGGACAGGATTTATGAGCAGTTCTTC	CASSVAPDRIYEQFF
few	TRBJ2-3	TRBV20-1	-	TGCAGTGCTAGAGATCTGAACCAGATCACAGATACGCAGTATTTT	CSARDLNQITDTQYF
-	TRBJ2-1	TRBV4-1	-	TGCGCCAGCAGCCAAGTATCAGACGCGGGGGAGCAGTTCTTC	CASSQVSDAGEQFF
-	TRBJ1-1	TRBV20-1	-	TGCAGTGCTAGAGACACAGGGAACACTGAAGCTTTCTTT	CSARDTGNTEAFF
-	TRBJ2-4	TRBV6-1	TRBD1	TGTGCCAGCGCCGACAGGGTAGCCAAAAACATTCAGTACTTC	CASADRVAKNIQYF